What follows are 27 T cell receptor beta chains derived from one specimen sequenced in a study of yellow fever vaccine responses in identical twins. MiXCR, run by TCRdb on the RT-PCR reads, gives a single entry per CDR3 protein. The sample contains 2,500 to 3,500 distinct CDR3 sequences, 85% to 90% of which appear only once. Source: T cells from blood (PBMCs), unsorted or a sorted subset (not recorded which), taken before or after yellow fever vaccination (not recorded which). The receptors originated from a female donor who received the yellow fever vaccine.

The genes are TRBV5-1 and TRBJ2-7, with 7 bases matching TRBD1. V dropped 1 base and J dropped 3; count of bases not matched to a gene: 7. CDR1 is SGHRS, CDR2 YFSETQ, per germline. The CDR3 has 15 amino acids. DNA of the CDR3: TGCGCCAGCAGCTTGTCTCCGGGACAGAGCTACGAGCAGTACGTC. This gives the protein CASSLSPGQSYEQYV.

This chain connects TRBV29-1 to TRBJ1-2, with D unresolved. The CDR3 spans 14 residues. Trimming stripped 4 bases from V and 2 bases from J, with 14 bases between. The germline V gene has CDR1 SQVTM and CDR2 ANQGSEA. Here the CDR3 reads CSVGVAPVNYGYTF. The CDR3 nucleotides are TGCAGCGTTGGTGTAGCCCCAGTAAACTATGGCTACACCTTC.

The CDR3 sequence: CASSHQTSGGAGEQFF. In DNA form, the CDR3 reads TGCGCCAGCAGCCACCAAACTAGCGGGGGGGCGGGTGAGCAGTTCTTC. V usage is TRBV4-3 and J usage is TRBJ2-1; 13 bases are a match to TRBD2. Germline values: CDR1 LGHNA, CDR2 YSLEER. Germline trimming cut 3 bases from V and 9 bases from J; bases unmatched to any gene: 8. The length of the CDR3 is 16 residues.

CDR3 protein: CASSVESSGNTIYF. DNA of the CDR3: TGTGCCAGCAGTGTGGAGAGTTCTGGAAACACCATATATTTT. The rearrangement joins TRBV2 to TRBJ1-3; D not resolved. Trimming cost V 4 bases and J 1 base, with 8 bases left between them. The CDR3 is 14 amino acids. From germline, CDR1 is SNHLY and CDR2 FYNNEI. The full variable domain, completed using reference TRBV2 and TRBJ1-3, is EPEVTQTPSHQVTQMGQEVILRCVPISNHLYFYWYRQILGQKVEFLVSFYNNEISEKSEIFDDQFSVERPDGSNFTLKIRSTKLEDSAMYFCASSVESSGNTIYFGEGSWLTVV.

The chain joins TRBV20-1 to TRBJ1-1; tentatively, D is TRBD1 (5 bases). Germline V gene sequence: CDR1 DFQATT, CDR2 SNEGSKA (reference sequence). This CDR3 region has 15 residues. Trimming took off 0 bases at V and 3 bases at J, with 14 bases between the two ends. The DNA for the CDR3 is TGCAGTGCTAGAGATCCAGGTGGGGGGGACACTGAAGCTTTCTTT. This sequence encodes CSARDPGGGDTEAFF.

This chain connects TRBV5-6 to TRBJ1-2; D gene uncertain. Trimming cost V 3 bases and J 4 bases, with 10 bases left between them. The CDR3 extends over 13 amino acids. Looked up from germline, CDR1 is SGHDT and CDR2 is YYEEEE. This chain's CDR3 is CASSSVLSYGYTF. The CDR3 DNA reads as TGTGCCAGCAGCTCAGTTCTGAGCTATGGCTACACCTTC.

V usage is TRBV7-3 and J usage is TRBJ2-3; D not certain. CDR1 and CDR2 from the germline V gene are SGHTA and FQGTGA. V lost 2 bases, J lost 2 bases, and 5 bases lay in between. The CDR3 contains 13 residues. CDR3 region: CASSLGDTDTQYF. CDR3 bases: TGTGCCAGCAGCTTAGGCGACACAGATACGCAGTATTTT.

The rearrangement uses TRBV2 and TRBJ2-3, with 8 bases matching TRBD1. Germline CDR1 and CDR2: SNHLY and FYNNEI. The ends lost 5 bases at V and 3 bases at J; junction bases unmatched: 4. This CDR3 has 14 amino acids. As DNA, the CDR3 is TGTGCCAGCAGTATTCAGGGGGCAACAGATACGCAGTATTTT. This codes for CASSIQGATDTQYF. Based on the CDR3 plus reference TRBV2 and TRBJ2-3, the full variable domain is EPEVTQTPSHQVTQMGQEVILRCVPISNHLYFYWYRQILGQKVEFLVSFYNNEISEKSEIFDDQFSVERPDGSNFTLKIRSTKLEDSAMYFCASSIQGATDTQYFGPGTRLTVL.

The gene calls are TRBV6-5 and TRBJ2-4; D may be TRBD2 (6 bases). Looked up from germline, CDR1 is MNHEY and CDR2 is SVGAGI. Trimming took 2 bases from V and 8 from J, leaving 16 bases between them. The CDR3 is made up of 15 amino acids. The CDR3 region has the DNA TGTGCCAGCAGTTACACCCGGGAGAGGCGGGACATTCAGTACTTC. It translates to CASSYTRERRDIQYF.

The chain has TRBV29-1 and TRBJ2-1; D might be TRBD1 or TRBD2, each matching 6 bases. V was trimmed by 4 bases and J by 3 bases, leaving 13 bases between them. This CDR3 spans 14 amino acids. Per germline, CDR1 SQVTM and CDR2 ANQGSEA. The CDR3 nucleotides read TGCAGCGTTGGAAGGGGGGTGAGCTACAATGAGCAGTTCTTC. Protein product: CSVGRGVSYNEQFF.

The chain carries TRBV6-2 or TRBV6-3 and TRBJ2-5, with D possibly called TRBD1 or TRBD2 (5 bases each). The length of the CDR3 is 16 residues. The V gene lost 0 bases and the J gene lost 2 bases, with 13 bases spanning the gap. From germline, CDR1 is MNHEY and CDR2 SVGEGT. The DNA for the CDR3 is TGTGCCAGCAGTTACTCCGGGACGATCTTTCAAGAGACCCAGTACTTC. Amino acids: CASSYSGTIFQETQYF.

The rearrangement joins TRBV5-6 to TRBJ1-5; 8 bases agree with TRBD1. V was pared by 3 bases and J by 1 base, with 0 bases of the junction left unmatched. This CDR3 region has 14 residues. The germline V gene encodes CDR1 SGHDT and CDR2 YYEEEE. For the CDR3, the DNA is TGTGCCAGCAGCTACAGGGGGAGCAATCAGCCCCAGCATTTT. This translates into CASSYRGSNQPQHF.

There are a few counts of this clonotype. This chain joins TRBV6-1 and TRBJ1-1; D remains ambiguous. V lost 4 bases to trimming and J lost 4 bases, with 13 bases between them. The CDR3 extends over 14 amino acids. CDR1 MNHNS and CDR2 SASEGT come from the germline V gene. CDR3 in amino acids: CASSAKDPLTEAFF. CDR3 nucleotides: TGTGCCAGCAGTGCGAAAGACCCTCTCACTGAAGCTTTCTTT.

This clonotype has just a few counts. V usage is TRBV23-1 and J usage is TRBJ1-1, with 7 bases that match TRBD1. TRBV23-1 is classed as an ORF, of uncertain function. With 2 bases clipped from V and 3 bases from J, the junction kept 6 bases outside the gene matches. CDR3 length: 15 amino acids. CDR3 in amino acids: CASSQPGQVDTEAFF. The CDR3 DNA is TGCGCCAGCAGTCAACCCGGACAGGTGGACACTGAAGCTTTCTTT.

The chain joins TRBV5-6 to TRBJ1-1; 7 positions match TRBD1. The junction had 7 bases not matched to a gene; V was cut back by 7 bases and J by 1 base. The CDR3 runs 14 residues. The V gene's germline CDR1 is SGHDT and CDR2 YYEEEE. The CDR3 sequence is CASGRGGTNTEAFF. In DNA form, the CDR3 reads TGTGCCAGCGGCAGGGGGGGTACGAACACTGAAGCTTTCTTT. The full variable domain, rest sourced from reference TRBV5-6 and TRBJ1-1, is DAGVTQSPTHLIKTRGQQVTLRCSPKSGHDTVSWYQQALGQGPQFIFQYYEEEERQRGNFPDRFSGHQFPNYSSELNVNALLLGDSALYLCASGRGGTNTEAFFGQGTRLTVV.

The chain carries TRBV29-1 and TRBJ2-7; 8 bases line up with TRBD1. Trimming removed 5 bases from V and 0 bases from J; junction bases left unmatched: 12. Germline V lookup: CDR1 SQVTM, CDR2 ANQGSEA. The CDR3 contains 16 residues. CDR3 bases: TGCAGCGTTAGAGGACAGGGTACCGCTGGCTCCTACGAGCAGTACGTC. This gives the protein CSVRGQGTAGSYEQYV.

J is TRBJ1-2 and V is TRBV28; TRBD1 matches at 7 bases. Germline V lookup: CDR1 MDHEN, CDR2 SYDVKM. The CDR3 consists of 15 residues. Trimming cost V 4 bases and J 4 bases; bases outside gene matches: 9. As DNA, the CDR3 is TGTGCCAGCAGTTGGAACCCGGGACAGTCCTATGGCTACACCTTC. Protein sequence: CASSWNPGQSYGYTF.

The CDR3 DNA is TGTGCCAGCAGTTTTCAGGGTACGGAGACCCAGTACTTC. It yields the protein CASSFQGTETQYF. The chain couples TRBV12-3 or TRBV12-4 to TRBJ2-5; a possible D gene is TRBD1 (5 bases). Trimming took 3 bases from V and 5 from J, leaving 10 bases between them. The CDR3 sequence is 13 residues long.

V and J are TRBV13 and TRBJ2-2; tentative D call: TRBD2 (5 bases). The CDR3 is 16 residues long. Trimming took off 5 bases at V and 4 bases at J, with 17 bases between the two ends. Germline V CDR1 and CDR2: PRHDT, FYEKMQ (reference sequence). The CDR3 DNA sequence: TGTGCCAGCAGCCCGAAATTTCTAGCTCTCACCGGGGAGCTGTTTTTT. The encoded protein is CASSPKFLALTGELFF. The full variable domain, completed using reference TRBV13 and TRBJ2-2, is AAGVIQSPRHLIKEKRETATLKCYPIPRHDTVYWYQQGPGQDPQFLISFYEKMQSDKGSIPDRFSAQQFSDYHSELNMSSLELGDSALYFCASSPKFLALTGELFFGEGSRLTVL.

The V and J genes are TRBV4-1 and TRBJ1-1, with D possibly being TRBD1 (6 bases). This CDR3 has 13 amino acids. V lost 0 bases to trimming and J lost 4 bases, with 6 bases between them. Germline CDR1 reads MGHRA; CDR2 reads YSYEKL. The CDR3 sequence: CASSQEGGTEAFF. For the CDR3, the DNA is TGCGCCAGCAGCCAAGAAGGGGGCACTGAAGCTTTCTTT.

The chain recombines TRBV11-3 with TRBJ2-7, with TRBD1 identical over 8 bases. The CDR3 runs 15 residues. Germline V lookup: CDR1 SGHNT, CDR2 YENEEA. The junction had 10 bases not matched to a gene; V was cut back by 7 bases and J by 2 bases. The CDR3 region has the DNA TGTGCCAGCACCCTCAGACAGGGGATCCCCTACGAGCAGTACTTC. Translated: CASTLRQGIPYEQYF.

The CDR3 protein is CATTQRGPDYGYTF. CDR3 nucleotides: TGTGCCACCACACAGAGGGGACCTGACTATGGCTACACCTTC. The V gene is TRBV10-3, the J gene TRBJ1-2; possibly TRBD1 for D (5 bases). The CDR3 is 14 amino acids. V was pared by 10 bases and J by 3 bases, with 18 bases between. CDR1 and CDR2 (germline): ENHRY, SYGVKD.

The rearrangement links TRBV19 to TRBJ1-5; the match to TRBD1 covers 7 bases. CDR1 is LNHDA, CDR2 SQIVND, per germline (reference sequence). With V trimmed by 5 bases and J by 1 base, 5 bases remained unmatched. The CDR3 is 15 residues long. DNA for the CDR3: TGTGCCAGTAGTTTCGGGACAGCAAGCAATCAGCCCCAGCATTTT. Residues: CASSFGTASNQPQHF.

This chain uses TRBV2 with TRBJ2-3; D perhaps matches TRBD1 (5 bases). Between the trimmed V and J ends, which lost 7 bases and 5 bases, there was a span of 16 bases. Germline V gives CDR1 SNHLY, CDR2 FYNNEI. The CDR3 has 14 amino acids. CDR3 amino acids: CASIDRSKGDTQYF. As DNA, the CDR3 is TGTGCCAGCATCGACAGAAGTAAAGGAGATACGCAGTATTTT.

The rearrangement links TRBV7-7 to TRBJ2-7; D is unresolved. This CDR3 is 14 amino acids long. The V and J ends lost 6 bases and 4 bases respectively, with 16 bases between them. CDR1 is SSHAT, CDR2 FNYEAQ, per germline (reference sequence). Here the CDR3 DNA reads TGTGCCAGCAGTCTGGAGTTGGGCCCGTACGAGCAGTACTTC. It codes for CASSLELGPYEQYF. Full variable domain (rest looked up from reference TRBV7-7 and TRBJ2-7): GAGVSQSPRYKVTKRGQDVTLRCDPISSHATLYWYQQALGQGPEFLTYFNYEAQPDKSGLPSDRFSAERPEGSISTLTIQRTEQRDSAMYRCASSLELGPYEQYFGPGTRLTVT.

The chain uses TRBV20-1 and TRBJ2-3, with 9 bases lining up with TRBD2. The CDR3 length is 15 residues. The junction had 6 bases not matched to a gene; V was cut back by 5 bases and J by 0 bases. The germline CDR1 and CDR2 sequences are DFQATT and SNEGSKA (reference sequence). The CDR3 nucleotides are TGCAGTGCTCTGACTAGCGGAATAAGCACAGATACGCAGTATTTT. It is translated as CSALTSGISTDTQYF.

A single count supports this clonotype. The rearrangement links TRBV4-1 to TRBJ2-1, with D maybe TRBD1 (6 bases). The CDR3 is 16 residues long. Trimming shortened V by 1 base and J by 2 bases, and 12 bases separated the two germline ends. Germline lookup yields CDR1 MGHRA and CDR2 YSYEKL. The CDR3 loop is CASSQATGITYNEQFF. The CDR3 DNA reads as TGCGCCAGCAGCCAAGCAACAGGGATCACCTACAATGAGCAGTTCTTC.